This T cell receptor (beta chain) was obtained from a study of radiotherapy plus CTLA-4 blockade in lung cancer (dated by TCRdb to about 2018). With regard to the full study: Among the enrolled patients, about 19% had an objective response, and 31% reached disease control. What the work shows at the level of the full study, not this receptor alone: The strongest predictors of response, as reported, were early dynamic changes in blood T cell clones along with a rise in serum interferon-beta after radiation. TCR clones derived from tumors expanded in peripheral blood after treatment with radiotherapy and ipilimumab.

To prepare the library, the immunoSEQ multiplex PCR assay was applied. In TCRdb, the immuneACCESS table is reduced to in-frame sequences with V and J assigned. These tables do not hold every clone; where another copy was compared, an unresolved V gene accounts for under half, and the others remain unexplained. The sample table records approximately 100,000 clones; 75% to 85% of these occur just once. Around 3% of the sample belongs to the ten largest clones. Via the germline V gene (reference sequence), CDR1 is LNHDA and CDR2 SQIVND. The CDR3 starts with the cysteine, ends with the phenylalanine, and has 12 residues. Only the CDR3 region is kept as DNA, spanning 36 bases read in frame from base 1. Germline trimming amounts to 10 bases on V and 7 bases on J, with 9 as the count of junction bases outside the gene matches. On this clone itself: The specificity of this receptor is unknown. No quality values exist for individual bases; no much larger clone is one base distant.

The study tested focal radiation therapy combined with CTLA-4 blockade (ipilimumab) in patients with chemo-refractory metastatic non-small-cell lung cancer. This sequence uses TRBV19 and TRBJ2-5, and 7 junction bases match TRBD1. Sequencing was performed on peripheral blood, taken from a patient treated with radiotherapy plus ipilimumab. The origin of this receptor is a human donor with non-small cell lung cancer who had a partial response to radiotherapy plus ipilimumab. The DNA sequence is as follows: TGTGCCACCACCGACAGGGTAGGGACCCAGTACTTC. This codes for CATTDRVGTQYF.